Here is one TCR beta chain with its context. It lacks a known antigen. Within one base of it there is no much larger clone, and no base qualities were kept. The CDR3 regions of human TCRbeta chains were analyzed by immunosequencing. The original methods were these. TCRs in the repertoires were compared against a reference library of SARS-CoV-2-specific TCRs that had been generated with the MIRA antigen-specificity platform. Breadth was defined as the fraction of unique TCRs that were SARS-CoV-2-associated. Depth was defined as the fraction of total T cells that were SARS-CoV-2-associated. Using the MIRA data, each spike-specific TCR was mapped to the spike region that the TCR reacts to and placed in a CD4 or CD8 class. Log10-transformed breadth and depth values were compared by one-way ANOVA with Sidak's multiple comparisons tests. The table comes from immuneACCESS by way of TCRdb, which keeps in-frame sequences with V and J called. Part of the clones is missing from these tables; in studies checked, under half for an unresolved V gene and the rest for unknown reasons. From that table come the V and J calls and clone size; the DNA was used to work out D and trimming. For this sample the table gives 110,000 to 150,000 clones, of which just over 85% were detected only once. The ten largest clones represent nearly 3.5% of the sample.

The source of the sample is a study of T cell responses to AZD1222 COVID-19 vaccine (dated by TCRdb to the early 2020s). Broadly, across the study: AZD1222 recipients whose second dose came at about 4 weeks and those whose second dose came at about 12 weeks were combined into one group, since spike-specific TCR depth and breadth did not differ between the two schedules. Trial participants were enrolled by age into 18-55, 56-69 and 70-plus year subgroups, with around 150, 28 and 57 TCR-sequenced participants respectively. A total of around 240 trial participants underwent TCR sequencing, of whom some 200 had received two doses of AZD1222 and some 26 had received two doses of the MenACWY control vaccine.

Interpreted using the paper, the time point label stands for: baseline before first vaccination. The vaccinee samples were drawn from two UK trials, COV001 and COV002, one of which was a single-blind randomized controlled phase 2/3 trial testing AZD1222 (ChAdOx1 nCoV-19) in healthy adults. For TCRbeta chain sequencing, PBMC samples from trial participants were taken at day 0 and at day 28 after the second dose. CDR1 and CDR2 (SGHTA, FQGNSA) derive from the germline V gene. The CDR3 goes from the cysteine to the phenylalanine over 14 residues. This entry keeps only the CDR3 DNA: 42 bases, framed from base 1. V is reduced by 5 bases and J by 7 bases, leaving a spacing of 14 bases between them. Summary of the overall study and its limitations: The whole spike protein was spanned by vaccine-associated CD4 TCRs, and dominant responses were seen in regions 160-218 and 743-854. Epitopes outside the regions mutated in the B.1.351 and B.1.1.7 variants were reportedly recognized by nearly half of the unique spike-specific TCRs. The 56-69-year group was small, and its depth increase did not reach significance, likely because of low power. No day 14 peak-response samples were available, so repertoires were characterized only after the peak T cell response. After two AZD1222 doses, spike-specific TCR breadth and depth were significantly higher than at day 0 and than in MenACWY recipients. Conclusions about previously exposed vaccinees are limited, since just five to seven AZD1222 recipients were seropositive for SARS-CoV-2 at baseline. Most participants were white British and females outnumbered males, and the authors suggested that clonal diversity may have been underestimated.

This clonotype was sampled from an adult in good health. The rearranged segments are TRBV7-2 and TRBJ1-4, with TRBD1 as a weak D call on 5 bases. The specimen was peripheral blood, collected on day 0 of AZD1222 vaccination. The DNA sequence is TGTGCCAGCAGCCCGAATGGGGGGTTTGAAAAACTGTTTTTT. The resulting protein is CASSPNGGFEKLFF.